This T cell receptor (beta chain) originates from a study of cytomegalovirus exposure and HLA in healthy donors. Notes on the study in general: Reportedly, diagnosis of cytomegalovirus status by the classifier showed high specificity and sensitivity.

Trimming pared 2 bases from V and 3 bases from J, leaving 5 bases between. Per germline, CDR1 MNHEY and CDR2 SMNVEV (reference sequence). The CDR3 sequence is 13 residues long. To note about this clone: The antigen is undetermined.

With 60 Vbeta and 13 Jbeta primers, the PCR was carried out. Data came from immunoSEQ multiplex PCR; TCRdb stores just in-frame clones and leaves some out. This table has 100,000 to 150,000 clones, 70% to 85% appearing once. This sequence joins TRBV27 and TRBJ2-1, with D unresolved. Sequenced material: PBMCs. This clonotype was sampled from a man in his fifties or sixties in good health and CMV-seronegative. The CDR3 spells CASSLNGYNEQFF. The CDR3 nucleotides are TGTGCCAGCAGTTTAAACGGCTACAATGAGCAGTTCTTC.